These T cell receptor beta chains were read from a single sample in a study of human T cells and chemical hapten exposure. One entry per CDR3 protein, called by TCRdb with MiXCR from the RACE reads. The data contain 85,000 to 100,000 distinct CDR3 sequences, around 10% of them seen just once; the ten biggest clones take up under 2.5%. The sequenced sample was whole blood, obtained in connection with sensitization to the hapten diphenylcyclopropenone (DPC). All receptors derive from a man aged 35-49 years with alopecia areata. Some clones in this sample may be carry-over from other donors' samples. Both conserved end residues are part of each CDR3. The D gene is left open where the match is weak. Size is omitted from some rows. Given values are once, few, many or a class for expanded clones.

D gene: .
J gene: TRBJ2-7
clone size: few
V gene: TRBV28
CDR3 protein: CASSLQAPYEQYF
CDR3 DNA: TGTGCCAGCAGCCTCCAGGCCCCCTACGAGCAGTACTTC

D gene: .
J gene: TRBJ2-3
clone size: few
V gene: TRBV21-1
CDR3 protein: CASSNPLADTQYF
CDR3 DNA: TGTGCCAGCAGCAACCCCCTAGCAGATACGCAGTATTTT

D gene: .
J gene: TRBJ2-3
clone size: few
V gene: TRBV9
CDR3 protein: CASSVAPGSTPYTDTQYF
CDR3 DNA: TGTGCCAGCAGCGTAGCTCCGGGGTCTACCCCCTACACAGATACGCAGTATTTT

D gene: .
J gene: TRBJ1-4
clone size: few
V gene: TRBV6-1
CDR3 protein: CASSERFGEKLFF
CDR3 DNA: TGTGCCAGCAGTGAACGATTTGGCGAAAAACTGTTTTTT

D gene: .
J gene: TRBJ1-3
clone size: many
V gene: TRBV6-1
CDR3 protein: CASSEAGTGNTIYF
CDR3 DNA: TGTGCCAGCAGTGAAGCTGGGACTGGAAACACCATATATTTT

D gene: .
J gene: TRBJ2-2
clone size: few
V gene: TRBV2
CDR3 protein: CASRLKTNTGELFF
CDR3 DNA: TGTGCCAGCAGGCTAAAAACGAACACCGGGGAGCTGTTTTTT

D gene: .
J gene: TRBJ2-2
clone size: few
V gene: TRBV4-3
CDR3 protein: CASSQGLASTGELFF
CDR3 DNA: TGCGCCAGCAGCCAAGGGCTAGCATCCACCGGGGAGCTGTTTTTT

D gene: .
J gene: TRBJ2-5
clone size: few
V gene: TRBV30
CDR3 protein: CAWSVSQETQYF
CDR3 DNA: TGTGCCTGGAGTGTATCCCAAGAGACCCAGTACTTC

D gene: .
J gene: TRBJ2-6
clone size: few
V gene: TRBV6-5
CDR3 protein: CAGTLVLTF
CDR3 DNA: TGTGCTGGGACACTAGTCCTGACTTTC

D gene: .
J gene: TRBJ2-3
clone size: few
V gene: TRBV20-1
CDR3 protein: CSYTRVSTDTQYF
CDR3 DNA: TGCAGTTACACCAGGGTTAGCACAGATACGCAGTATTTT

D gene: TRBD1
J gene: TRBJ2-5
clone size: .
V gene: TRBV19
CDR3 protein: CASRTGGQETQYF
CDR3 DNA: TGTGCCAGTAGGACAGGGGGCCAAGAGACCCAGTACTTC

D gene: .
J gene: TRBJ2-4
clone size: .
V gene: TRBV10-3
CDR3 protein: CAISESKGAKNIQYF
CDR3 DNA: TGTGCCATCAGTGAGTCAAAGGGGGCCAAAAACATTCAGTACTTC

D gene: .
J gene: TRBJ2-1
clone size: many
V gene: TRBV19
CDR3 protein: CASRTDRSSYNEQFF
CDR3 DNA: TGTGCCAGTAGGACTGACAGGAGCTCCTACAATGAGCAGTTCTTC

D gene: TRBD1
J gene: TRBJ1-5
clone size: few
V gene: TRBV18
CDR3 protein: CASSGQGSSNQPQHF
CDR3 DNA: TGTGCCAGCTCCGGACAGGGGAGCAGCAATCAGCCCCAGCATTTT

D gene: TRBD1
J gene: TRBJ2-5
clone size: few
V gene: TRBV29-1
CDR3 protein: CSAGQGRGETQYF
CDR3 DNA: TGCAGCGCAGGACAGGGGAGGGGAGAGACCCAGTACTTC

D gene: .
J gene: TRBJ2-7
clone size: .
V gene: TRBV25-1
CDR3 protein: CASSEVGRNSYEQYF
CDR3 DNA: TGTGCCAGCAGTGAAGTGGGACGGAACTCCTACGAGCAGTACTTC

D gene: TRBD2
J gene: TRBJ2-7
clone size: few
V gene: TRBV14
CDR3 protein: CASSHPAGLSPHEQYF
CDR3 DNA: TGTGCCAGCAGCCACCCGGCGGGACTATCACCCCACGAGCAGTACTTC

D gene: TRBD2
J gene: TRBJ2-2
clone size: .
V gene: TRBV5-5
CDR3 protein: CASSLEPGGWNGELFF
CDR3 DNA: TGTGCCAGCAGCTTGGAGCCGGGAGGGTGGAACGGGGAGCTGTTTTTT

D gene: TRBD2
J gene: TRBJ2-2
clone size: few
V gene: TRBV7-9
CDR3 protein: CASGENTGELFF
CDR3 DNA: TGTGCGAGCGGGGAGAACACCGGGGAGCTGTTTTTT

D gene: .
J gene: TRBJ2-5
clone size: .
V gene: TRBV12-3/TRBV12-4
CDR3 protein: CASSPTGIQETQYF
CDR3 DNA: TGTGCCAGCTCACCGACAGGTATACAAGAGACCCAGTACTTC

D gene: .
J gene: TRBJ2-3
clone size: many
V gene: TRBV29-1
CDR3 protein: CSVEGGTDTQYF
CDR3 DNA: TGCAGCGTTGAAGGGGGCACAGATACGCAGTATTTT

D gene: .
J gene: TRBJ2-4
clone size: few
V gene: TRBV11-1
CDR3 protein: CASSLGKRDGNIQYF
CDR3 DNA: TGTGCCAGCAGCCTGGGAAAACGGGACGGAAACATTCAGTACTTC

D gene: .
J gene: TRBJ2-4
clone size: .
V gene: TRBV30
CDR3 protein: CAWSVWGEGAKNIQYF
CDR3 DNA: TGTGCCTGGAGTGTTTGGGGCGAGGGGGCCAAAAACATTCAGTACTTC

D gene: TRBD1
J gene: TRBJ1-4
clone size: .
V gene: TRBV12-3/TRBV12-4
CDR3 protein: CASSFQNQGEEKLFF
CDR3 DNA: TGTGCCAGCAGTTTCCAAAATCAGGGGGAGGAAAAACTGTTTTTT

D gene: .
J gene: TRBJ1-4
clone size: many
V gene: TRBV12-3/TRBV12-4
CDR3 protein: CASSQNTGSWEKLFF
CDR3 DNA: TGTGCCAGCAGCCAGAACACAGGGAGTTGGGAAAAACTGTTTTTT

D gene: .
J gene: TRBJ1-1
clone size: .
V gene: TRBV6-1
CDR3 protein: CASSEGGFSDSSTEAFF
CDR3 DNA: TGTGCCAGCAGTGAAGGGGGCTTTAGCGATTCCTCCACTGAAGCTTTCTTT

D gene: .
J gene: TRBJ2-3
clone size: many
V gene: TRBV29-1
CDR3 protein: CSVEGGSTDTQYF
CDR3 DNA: TGCAGCGTTGAAGGGGGAAGCACAGATACGCAGTATTTT

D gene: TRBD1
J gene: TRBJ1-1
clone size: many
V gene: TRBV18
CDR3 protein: CASSPGQVTSHTEAFF
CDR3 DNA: TGTGCCAGCTCACCTGGACAGGTCACGAGTCACACTGAAGCTTTCTTT

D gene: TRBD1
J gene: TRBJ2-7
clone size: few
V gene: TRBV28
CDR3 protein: CASRSNRGLHEQYF
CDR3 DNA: TGTGCCAGCAGGAGTAACAGGGGGCTCCACGAGCAGTACTTC

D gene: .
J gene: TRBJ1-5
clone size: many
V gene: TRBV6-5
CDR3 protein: CASSHMGGQPQHF
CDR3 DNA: TGTGCCAGCAGCCACATGGGCGGTCAGCCCCAGCATTTT

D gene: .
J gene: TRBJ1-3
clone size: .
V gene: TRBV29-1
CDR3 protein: CSVLISGNIIYF
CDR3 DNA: TGCAGCGTTCTCATATCTGGAAACATCATATATTTT

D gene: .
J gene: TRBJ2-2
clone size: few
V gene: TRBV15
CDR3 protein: CATSRGLTGELFF
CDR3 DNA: TGTGCCACCAGCAGAGGTCTTACCGGGGAGCTGTTTTTT

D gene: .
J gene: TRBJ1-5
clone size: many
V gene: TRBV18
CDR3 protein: CASSPGSNQPQHF
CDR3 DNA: TGTGCCAGCTCACCGGGTAGCAATCAGCCCCAGCATTTT

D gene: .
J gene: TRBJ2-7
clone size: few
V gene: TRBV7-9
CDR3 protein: CASSETGDEQYF
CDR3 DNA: TGTGCCAGCAGCGAGACTGGGGACGAGCAGTACTTC

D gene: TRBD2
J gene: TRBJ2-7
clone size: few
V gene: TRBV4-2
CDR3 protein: CASSPTMGLAGEVQYF
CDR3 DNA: TGTGCCAGCAGCCCTACAATGGGACTAGCGGGAGAGGTGCAGTACTTC

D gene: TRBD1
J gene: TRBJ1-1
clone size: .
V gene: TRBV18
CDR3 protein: CASSPPGTGGMNTEAFF
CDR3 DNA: TGTGCCAGCTCACCACCCGGGACAGGGGGAATGAACACTGAAGCTTTCTTT